The clone carrying this T cell receptor (beta chain) is a singleton in its sample. This CDR3 region has 16 residues. V was trimmed by 2 bases and J by 0 bases, leaving 14 bases between them. Germline CDR1 MNHEY, CDR2 SMNVEV (reference sequence). This sample was included in a study of T cell responses to AZD1222 COVID-19 vaccine. Some clones are missing from TCRdb's copy, which holds only in-frame ones; the method was immunoSEQ multiplex PCR. Of around 150,000 clones listed, approximately 90% are singletons. Investigators merged groups given second doses at roughly 4 or roughly 12 weeks. This receptor was identified in an adult who received the AZD1222 COVID-19 vaccine. Material: peripheral blood, obtained 28 days after the second AZD1222 dose. The J gene is TRBJ2-7, the V gene TRBV27; the D gene could be TRBD1 or TRBD2 (5 bases each). CDR3 loop: CASSLRGTSYSYEQYF. CDR3 nucleotides: TGTGCCAGCAGTTTACGGGGCACTTCCTACTCCTACGAGCAGTACTTC.